Below, 27 T cell receptor beta chains from the same sample are listed, as sequenced in a study of shared clonotypes between healthy human individuals. Naive CD8 cells were CD45RO-negative, positively selected for CCR7, excluding terminally differentiated effector memory CD45RA+ cells. Measured with immunoSEQ multiplex PCR; TCRdb has only the in-frame clones, and not every one. The sample carries around 1,900,000 clones, just under 95% recorded once. The sequencing input was naive CD8+ T cells from PBMCs. Source of these receptors: a man aged 18 to 29 in good health. Some clones in this sample may be carry-over from other donors' samples.

With regard to this clone: At the DNA level, this CDR3 is encoded by other sequences in the same sample as well. Here the CDR3 DNA reads TGTGCCAGCAGTGAAGGTCAAGGGGGCCCCTACGAGCAGTACTTC. It encodes CASSEGQGGPYEQYF. V is TRBV6-1 and J is TRBJ2-7; 7 bases align to TRBD1. After removal of 1 base from V and 2 bases from J, the junction contained 5 bases not matched to a gene. This CDR3 is 15 amino acids long. Germline CDR1 reads MNHNS; CDR2 reads SASEGT.

This chain joins TRBV27 and TRBJ1-3; D gene uncertain. V was trimmed by 2 bases and J by 3 bases, leaving 8 bases between them. The CDR3 runs 14 residues. Looked up from germline, CDR1 is MNHEY and CDR2 is SMNVEV (reference sequence). The CDR3 loop is CASSLGVRGNTIYF. For the CDR3, the DNA is TGTGCCAGCAGTTTAGGGGTTCGTGGAAACACCATATATTTT.

The chain is built from TRBV27 and TRBJ2-5; D possibly corresponds to TRBD2 (6 bases). CDR1 is MNHEY and CDR2 is SMNVEV in the germline V gene (reference sequence). Trimming took 0 bases from V and 4 from J, leaving 12 bases between them. The CDR3 is 15 residues long. The CDR3 DNA is TGTGCCAGCAGTTTATCACCGGGGGTGGTAGAGACCCAGTACTTC. This encodes CASSLSPGVVETQYF.

The chain combines TRBV6-5 with TRBJ1-1; unclear D gene. The CDR3 sequence is 14 residues long. Trimming stripped 2 bases from V and 2 bases from J, with 9 bases between. Germline CDR1 is MNHEY and CDR2 is SVGAGI. The CDR3 reads CASSYGQSNTEAFF. CDR3 bases: TGTGCCAGCAGTTACGGTCAGTCCAACACTGAAGCTTTCTTT.

The CDR3 is CASSLVVVWAGGYTF. As DNA, the CDR3 is TGTGCCAGCAGCTTAGTAGTCGTTTGGGCGGGCGGCTACACCTTC. The V and J genes are TRBV7-2 and TRBJ1-2; D remains unclear. Germline lookup yields CDR1 SGHTA and CDR2 FQGNSA. With 1 base removed from V and 8 bases from J, the gap between germline ends came to 17 bases. The CDR3 runs to 15 residues.

The V call is TRBV5-5, the J call TRBJ1-2; unclear D gene. The CDR3 consists of 13 residues. CDR1 and CDR2 (germline): SGHKS, YYEKEE (reference sequence). Trimming removed 2 bases from V and 4 bases from J, with 9 bases in between. The CDR3 DNA sequence: TGTGCCAGCAGCTTAAGTCTAGGCTATGGCTACACCTTC. This codes for CASSLSLGYGYTF.

The chain is built from TRBV15 and TRBJ2-2; unclear D gene. The CDR3 length is 16 residues. Germline V CDR1 and CDR2: LNHNV, YYDKDF (reference sequence). The V gene lost 0 bases and the J gene lost 0 bases, with 8 bases spanning the gap. This CDR3 is CATSREWASNTGELFF. In DNA form, the CDR3 reads TGTGCCACCAGCAGAGAGTGGGCTTCGAACACCGGGGAGCTGTTTTTT.

The chain carries TRBV11-2 and TRBJ1-1, with D uncertain. The CDR3 covers 15 residues. V was shortened by 2 bases and J by 0 bases, with 10 bases between the two germline ends. Germline lookup yields CDR1 SGHAT and CDR2 FQNNGV. The CDR3 sequence is CASSLFKRMNTEAFF. CDR3 bases: TGTGCCAGCAGCTTATTCAAACGTATGAACACTGAAGCTTTCTTT. Full variable domain (rest looked up from reference TRBV11-2 and TRBJ1-1): EAGVAQSPRYKIIEKRQSVAFWCNPISGHATLYWYQQILGQGPKLLIQFQNNGVVDDSQLPKDRFSAERLKGVDSTLKIQPAKLEDSAVYLCASSLFKRMNTEAFFGQGTRLTVV.

The chain employs TRBV2 and TRBJ1-1; TRBD1 is a possible D gene (6 bases). The germline CDR1 and CDR2 sequences are SNHLY and FYNNEI. Trimming stripped 1 base from V and 0 bases from J, with 9 bases between. The CDR3 runs to 15 residues. In DNA form, the CDR3 reads TGTGCCAGCAGTGAAGTAGGACAGCTGAACACTGAAGCTTTCTTT. Protein sequence: CASSEVGQLNTEAFF.

V is TRBV9 and J is TRBJ2-1; D not resolved. CDR1 and CDR2 (germline): SGDLS, YYNGEE. V was pared by 4 bases and J by 9 bases, with 14 bases between. CDR3 length equals 13 residues. The CDR3 DNA is TGTGCCAGCAGCCCCAGGCAACAGTTTGAGCAGTTCTTC. Encoded protein: CASSPRQQFEQFF.

As to this clone: This sample also contains other DNA sequences that code for the same CDR3. The rearrangement uses TRBV6-5 and TRBJ1-5; D perhaps matches TRBD1 (5 bases). Trimming removed 6 bases from V and 4 bases from J, with 10 bases in between. CDR3 size: 13 residues. Germline V lookup: CDR1 MNHEY, CDR2 SVGAGI. The CDR3: CASSPGRNQPQHF. The CDR3 DNA reads TGTGCCAGCAGCCCGGGACGGAATCAGCCCCAGCATTTT.

This chain uses TRBV29-1 with TRBJ2-7; TRBD1 matches at 7 bases. Germline V lookup: CDR1 SQVTM, CDR2 ANQGSEA. This CDR3 spans 10 amino acids. Losses at the gene ends were 7 bases for V and 7 bases for J; bases not matched to a gene: 4. Here the CDR3 reads CSATQGEQYF. CDR3 DNA sequence: TGCAGCGCTACACAGGGGGAGCAGTACTTC.

This rearrangement joins TRBV2 to TRBJ2-7; D gene unclear. The CDR3 covers 14 residues. The germline gives CDR1 SNHLY, CDR2 FYNNEI. V lost 6 bases to trimming and J lost 4 bases, with 16 bases between them. CDR3 protein: CASRAGLRSYEQYF. CDR3 nucleotides: TGTGCCAGCAGGGCTGGTTTGAGGAGTTACGAGCAGTACTTC. Full variable domain (missing parts from reference TRBV2 and TRBJ2-7): EPEVTQTPSHQVTQMGQEVILRCVPISNHLYFYWYRQILGQKVEFLVSFYNNEISEKSEIFDDQFSVERPDGSNFTLKIRSTKLEDSAMYFCASRAGLRSYEQYFGPGTRLTVT.

The genes are TRBV14 and TRBJ2-6; 10 bases are shared with TRBD1. CDR1 is SGHDN and CDR2 is FVKESK in the germline V gene. V shed 2 bases and J 0 bases; nucleotides not matched to a gene: 7. The CDR3 length is 19 residues. The DNA of the CDR3 is TGTGCCAGCAGCCAATTTCCGGGACAGGGGAACTCTGGGGCCAACGTCCTGACTTTC. As protein: CASSQFPGQGNSGANVLTF.

The chain has TRBV7-9 and TRBJ2-1; 8 bases are shared with TRBD2. Unmatched junction bases numbered 12, after V lost 4 bases and J lost 1 base. The CDR3 loop spans 18 amino acids. Germline assignment: CDR1 SEHNR and CDR2 FQNEAQ (reference sequence). This CDR3 is CASSSPRSGSESYNEQFF. The CDR3, as DNA: TGTGCCAGCAGCTCCCCCCGCAGCGGGAGTGAATCCTACAATGAGCAGTTCTTC. Drawing the rest from reference TRBV7-9 and TRBJ2-1, the complete variable domain is DTGVSQNPRHKITKRGQNVTFRCDPISEHNRLYWYRQTLGQGPEFLTYFQNEAQLEKSRLLSDRFSAERPKGSFSTLEIQRTEQGDSAMYLCASSSPRSGSESYNEQFFGPGTRLTVL.

The rearrangement links TRBV28 to TRBJ2-5, with D perhaps TRBD2 (6 bases). V lost 3 bases, J lost 6 bases, and 14 bases lay in between. Germline V gene sequence: CDR1 MDHEN, CDR2 SYDVKM. The CDR3 covers 14 residues. CDR3 sequence (DNA): TGTGCCAGCAGTTTTCGGGAGCGGGTTAAGACCCAGTACTTC. Its protein is CASSFRERVKTQYF.

The sample holds one count of this clone. The V and J genes are TRBV5-1 and TRBJ1-1; no clear D. This CDR3 contains 18 residues. Deletions cut 0 bases from V and 0 bases from J, with 18 bases between. From germline, CDR1 is SGHRS and CDR2 YFSETQ. The CDR3 sequence is CASSLAILGSIMNTEAFF. CDR3 DNA sequence: TGCGCCAGCAGCTTGGCCATTTTGGGTTCTATCATGAACACTGAAGCTTTCTTT.

The chain recombines TRBV11-2 with TRBJ2-5; D unresolved. The V end lost 1 base, the J end lost 1 base, and 10 bases lay between the germline ends. Germline CDR1 is SGHAT and CDR2 is FQNNGV. There are 15 residues in the CDR3. The CDR3 reads CASSLVGSIQETQYF. CDR3 DNA: TGTGCCAGCAGCTTAGTAGGCAGTATCCAAGAGACCCAGTACTTC.

CDR3 sequence: CASSQAGTSGRAEQYF. The CDR3 bases are TGCGCCAGCAGCCAAGCCGGGACTAGCGGGAGGGCGGAGCAGTACTTC. This chain connects TRBV4-1 to TRBJ2-7, with 16 bases matching TRBD2. This CDR3 is built from 16 residues. The V segment lost 1 base and the J segment 7 bases; nucleotides outside the gene matches: 4. Germline values: CDR1 MGHRA, CDR2 YSYEKL.

The J gene is TRBJ2-7, the V gene TRBV27; no clear D gene. CDR3 length: 14 residues. V lost 3 bases, J lost 5 bases, and 14 bases lay in between. Germline V lookup: CDR1 MNHEY, CDR2 SMNVEV (reference sequence). The CDR3 loop reads CASSFTDRAHEQYF. DNA for the CDR3: TGTGCCAGCAGTTTTACGGACCGAGCCCACGAGCAGTACTTC.

V usage is TRBV28 and J usage is TRBJ2-3; 7 bases fit TRBD1. V gave up 5 bases and J gave up 6 bases; unmatched junction bases: 11. The CDR3 is made up of 15 amino acids. Germline V lookup: CDR1 MDHEN, CDR2 SYDVKM. The CDR3 DNA reads TGTGCCAGCAGTAGGCCGGGACAGCCAGCCGATACGCAGTATTTT. Protein sequence: CASSRPGQPADTQYF.

The chain uses TRBV6-5 and TRBJ1-1; D perhaps matches TRBD1 (5 bases). Between the trimmed V and J ends, which lost 6 bases and 0 bases, there was a span of 14 bases. The CDR3 is made up of 15 amino acids. Germline loops: CDR1 MNHEY, CDR2 SVGAGI. CDR3 in amino acids: CASSNLGGMNTEAFF. CDR3 sequence (DNA): TGTGCCAGCAGCAACCTCGGGGGGATGAACACTGAAGCTTTCTTT.

The rearrangement joins TRBV2 to TRBJ1-5, with D perhaps TRBD1 (6 bases). The CDR3 sequence is 14 residues long. The germline gives CDR1 SNHLY, CDR2 FYNNEI. V was pared by 3 bases and J by 7 bases, with 13 bases between. CDR3 in amino acids: CASSEGAGRQPQHF. The CDR3 DNA follows: TGTGCCAGCAGTGAGGGGGCAGGGAGGCAGCCCCAGCATTTT.

The chain uses TRBV2 and TRBJ2-1; TRBD2 aligns across 8 bases. Germline V lookup: CDR1 SNHLY, CDR2 FYNNEI. The CDR3 is 15 residues long. V shed 3 bases, J shed 8 bases, and the junction held 9 bases outside the gene matches. The CDR3 protein is CASSEGLAGRDEQFF. The CDR3 coding sequence is TGTGCCAGCAGTGAGGGGTTAGCGGGAAGGGATGAGCAGTTCTTC.

This sequence joins TRBV5-1 and TRBJ2-1; 12 nucleotides align to TRBD2. Germline V gives CDR1 SGHRS, CDR2 YFSETQ. V was clipped by 4 bases and J by 0 bases; unmatched bases: 8. The CDR3 loop spans 18 amino acids. The chain's CDR3 is CASSQPGLAGNSYNEQFF. The DNA for the CDR3 is TGCGCCAGCAGCCAACCGGGACTAGCGGGCAACTCCTACAATGAGCAGTTCTTC.

The CDR3 region is CARRTGSTGELFF. Here the CDR3 DNA reads TGTGCCAGAAGGACAGGATCCACCGGGGAGCTGTTTTTT. The rearrangement links TRBV19 to TRBJ2-2; 7 bases align to TRBD1. This CDR3 has 13 amino acids. CDR1 is LNHDA, CDR2 SQIVND, per germline (reference sequence). The trim removed 9 bases at V and 4 bases at J, leaving 5 bases unmatched.

As to this clone: This sample includes further DNA sequences coding for the same CDR3. In DNA form, the CDR3 reads TGTGCCAGCAGCTTAGCAGGGTACAATCAGCCCCAGCATTTT. It encodes CASSLAGYNQPQHF. The chain links TRBV5-6 to TRBJ1-5; TRBD1 is a possible D gene (5 bases). Trimming pared 2 bases from V and 3 bases from J, leaving 9 bases between. Germline lookup yields CDR1 SGHDT and CDR2 YYEEEE. This CDR3 is built from 14 residues.